A selection of T cell receptor beta chains follows, all from one sample in a study of Tregs in tolerant kidney transplant recipients. Produced via immunoSEQ multiplex PCR; TCRdb's table is partial and in-frame only. This sample carries 90,000 or so clones, approximately 94% of them seen once, and the ten largest clones take roughly 4.3%. The sequenced sample was CD8+ T cells from blood. All receptors derive from a human donor in good health. Both conserved end residues are part of each CDR3. D genes are given only for firm matches. Expanded clones get a size class; other rows say once, few or many, or leave the size out.

NA | TRBJ2-5 | NA | TRBV11-2 | CASSTFGETQYF | TGTGCCAGCAGCACGTTTGGAGAGACCCAGTACTTC
NA | TRBJ1-1 | NA | TRBV15 | CATSRAADTEAFF | TGTGCCACCAGCAGAGCGGCGGACACTGAAGCTTTCTTT
TRBD2 | TRBJ2-1 | NA | TRBV5-4 | CASSGTSGEVRNEQFF | TGTGCCAGCAGCGGGACTAGCGGGGAGGTGAGGAATGAGCAGTTCTTC
NA | TRBJ2-3 | NA | TRBV27 | CASSFRRGTDTQYF | TGTGCCAGCAGTTTCCGCAGGGGCACGGATACGCAGTATTTT
NA | TRBJ1-6 | NA | TRBV30 | CASAGLYNSPLHF | TGTGCCTCTGCGGGCCTCTATAATTCACCCCTCCACTTT
TRBD1 | TRBJ2-5 | few | TRBV6-1 | CASLDRDPQETQYF | TGTGCCAGCTTGGACAGGGACCCACAAGAGACCCAGTACTTC
NA | TRBJ2-7 | NA | TRBV10-3 | CAISIEQLYEQYF | TGTGCCATCAGTATAGAACAGCTCTACGAGCAGTACTTC
NA | TRBJ1-2 | NA | TRBV7-8 | CASSLGGSAGGYTF | TGTGCCAGCAGCTTAGGGGGCTCTGCGGGTGGCTACACCTTC
TRBD2 | TRBJ2-1 | NA | TRBV27 | CASSLLAGARNEQFF | TGTGCCAGCAGTTTACTAGCGGGAGCCCGCAATGAGCAGTTCTTC
NA | TRBJ1-3 | NA | TRBV7-9 | CASSFTGGAGNTIYF | TGTGCCAGCAGCTTTACGGGGGGTGCTGGAAACACCATATATTTT
NA | TRBJ2-7 | NA | TRBV30 | CAWGQLLEQYF | TGTGCCTGGGGGCAGCTACTAGAGCAGTACTTC
TRBD1 | TRBJ1-4 | NA | TRBV4-1 | CASSQGDRDSEKLFF | TGCGCCAGCAGCCAAGGGGACAGGGACTCTGAAAAACTGTTTTTT
TRBD1 | TRBJ2-3 | NA | TRBV11-2 | CASSPTTGTGRDTQYF | TGTGCCAGCAGCCCGACGACGGGGACAGGGAGGGATACGCAGTATTTT
NA | TRBJ2-7 | NA | TRBV6-1 | CASSEAPRQARYF | TGTGCCAGCAGTGAAGCGCCGAGACAGGCCCGGTACTTC
NA | TRBJ1-4 | NA | TRBV7-9 | CASSPQTDEKLFF | TGTGCCAGCAGCCCCCAGACGGATGAAAAACTGTTTTTT
NA | TRBJ2-7 | NA | TRBV2 | CASSAPGQGRYEQYF | TGTGCCAGCAGTGCTCCGGGACAAGGAAGATACGAGCAGTACTTC
TRBD1 | TRBJ1-4 | NA | TRBV30 | CAWSLADRVNEKLFF | TGTGCCTGGAGCCTCGCGGACAGGGTGAATGAAAAACTGTTTTTT
NA | TRBJ2-3 | NA | TRBV14 | CASSLPGEATDTQYF | TGTGCCAGCAGCCTCCCCGGGGAGGCCACAGATACGCAGTATTTT